Presented here are 28 T cell receptor beta chains from one specimen sequenced in a study of low-dose radiotherapy and immunotherapy resistance in tumors. The time point was: before trial treatment. TRAV- and TRBV-specific primers were used for first-strand cDNA, which covered alpha and beta chains. Over approximately 20 PCR cycles, TCRs were amplified from a constant-region primer and V-primer adapter. MiXCR, run by TCRdb on the reads, gives a single entry per CDR3 protein. The repertoire has 64,000 or so distinct CDR3 sequences, more than 20% of them found once; the top ten carry 5.5% to 8.5%. The material sequenced was PBMCs, taken before treatment. The receptor set was obtained from a male donor with rectosigmoid adenocarcinoma.

This clonotype was observed many times. V and J are TRBV29-1 and TRBJ2-1; the D gene is possibly TRBD1 (6 bases). This CDR3 has 13 amino acids. Germline CDR1 is SQVTM and CDR2 is ANQGSEA. Trimming shortened V by 7 bases and J by 2 bases, and 12 bases separated the two germline ends. As DNA, the CDR3 is TGCAGCGACCGGACAGAAACCTACAATGAGCAGTTCTTC. Protein product: CSDRTETYNEQFF.

In this sample, this clonotype turned up many times. V and J are TRBV7-8 and TRBJ2-3; D is unclear. There are 13 residues in the CDR3. Trimming cost V 1 base and J 7 bases, with 9 bases left between them. Germline lookup yields CDR1 SGHVS and CDR2 FQNEAQ. CDR3 protein: CASSLETPHTQYF. CDR3 nucleotides: TGTGCCAGCAGCTTAGAAACCCCCCATACGCAGTATTTT.

The genes are TRBV13 and TRBJ2-2; 13 positions agree with TRBD2. V lost 4 bases, J lost 3 bases, and 5 bases stayed unmatched. Per the germline V gene, CDR1 is PRHDT and CDR2 is FYEKMQ (reference sequence). The CDR3 spans 17 residues. The CDR3 sequence: CASSSRTSGSDTGELFF. In DNA, the CDR3 is TGTGCCAGCAGCTCTCGGACTAGCGGGAGCGACACCGGGGAGCTGTTTTTT.

This clonotype was detected many times. The rearrangement links TRBV6-2 or TRBV6-3 to TRBJ2-1, with 9 bases that match TRBD2. The CDR3 covers 15 residues. CDR1 MNHEY and CDR2 SVGEGT come from the germline V gene. V shed 4 bases and J 9 bases; nucleotides not matched to a gene: 10. CDR3 in DNA: TGTGCCAGCAGTTCTCCACCTAGCGGGAAGGGTGAGCAGTTCTTC. Its translation: CASSSPPSGKGEQFF.

This clonotype has ten or more counts. The rearrangement joins TRBV6-2 or TRBV6-3 to TRBJ1-5; no definite D call. Trimming took 8 bases from V and 13 from J, leaving 18 bases between them. The CDR3 spans 12 residues. Per the germline V gene, CDR1 is MNHEY and CDR2 is SVGEGT. CDR3 sequence (DNA): TGTGCCAGCGCAATGGACGGCGTGCTTCAGCATTTT. It is translated as CASAMDGVLQHF.

This clonotype has a count of ten or more. Here the CDR3 reads CSVHPSGANTDTQYF. In DNA form, the CDR3 reads TGCAGCGTCCACCCTAGCGGGGCAAACACAGATACGCAGTATTTT. The chain links TRBV29-1 to TRBJ2-3; 9 bases map to TRBD2. This CDR3 contains 15 residues. CDR1 and CDR2 (germline): SQVTM, ANQGSEA. Trimming at V came to 6 bases and at J to 2 bases, leaving 9 bases not matched to a gene.

Concerning this clonotype itself: A much larger clone sits a single nucleotide away, making a read error possible. The chain has TRBV7-6 and TRBJ1-1; a possible D gene is TRBD1 (6 bases). The length of the CDR3 is 18 residues. CDR1 and CDR2 from the germline V gene are SGHVS and FNYEAQ. The CDR3 spells CDSSFSGQRFIGNTEAFF. CDR3 DNA: TGTGACAGCAGCTTTTCCGGACAGCGATTTATCGGGAACACTGAAGCTTTCTTT.

This clonotype was counted at least ten times. This chain connects TRBV28 to TRBJ2-7; D gene ambiguous. Germline CDR1 is MDHEN and CDR2 is SYDVKM. V was cut by 5 bases and J by 2 bases, with 19 bases left in between. The CDR3 loop spans 16 amino acids. The CDR3 spells CASSRSMGSKPYEQYF. The CDR3, as DNA: TGTGCCAGCAGTAGATCCATGGGATCCAAACCCTACGAGCAGTACTTC.

This clonotype is labeled as medium-sized. V gene TRBV28 combines with J gene TRBJ2-1, with 7 bases identical to TRBD2. CDR1 and CDR2 (germline): MDHEN, SYDVKM. The CDR3 length is 16 residues. J lost 5 bases, V lost 1 base, and 8 bases had no gene match. The CDR3 nucleotides read TGTGCCAGCAGTTTATTGACCAGCGGGGCAGACAATGAGCAGTTCTTC. Translation gives CASSLLTSGADNEQFF.

The sample holds many counts of this clonotype. The chain is built from TRBV5-6 and TRBJ2-6; D possibly corresponds to TRBD2 (5 bases). V was trimmed by 4 bases and J by 0 bases, leaving 14 bases between them. The CDR3 is made up of 17 amino acids. Germline assignment: CDR1 SGHDT and CDR2 YYEEEE. Written as DNA, the CDR3 is TGTGCCAGCAGCGTACGACTAATTTCCTCTGGGGCCAACGTCCTGACTTTC. Its protein is CASSVRLISSGANVLTF.

This clonotype was seen a handful of times. The chain carries TRBV6-2 or TRBV6-3 and TRBJ2-4; weak D call: TRBD1 (5 bases). CDR3 size: 18 residues. Germline V lookup: CDR1 MNHEY, CDR2 SVGEGT. V gave up 5 bases and J gave up 0 bases, with 20 bases separating them. The CDR3 nucleotides are TGTGCCAGCAGTGAAGATTTACAGGATGCGCTAGCCAAAAACATTCAGTACTTC. It is translated as CASSEDLQDALAKNIQYF.

With regard to this clonotype: A read error likely explains this, since a far larger clone differs by one base. The CDR3 here is CASSRGGGSVGPSEQNF. The CDR3 coding sequence is TGCGCCAGCAGCCGAGGAGGAGGGTCTGTCGGGCCCAGCGAGCAGAACTTC. This sequence joins TRBV4-3 and TRBJ2-7; a weak D match, TRBD2 (6 bases). The CDR3 has 17 amino acids. Germline lookup yields CDR1 LGHNA and CDR2 YSLEER.

The gene calls are TRBV6-6 and TRBJ2-7; 11 bases agree with TRBD2. With V trimmed by 2 bases and J by 7 bases, 4 bases remained unmatched. Germline V lookup: CDR1 MNHNY, CDR2 SVGAGI (reference sequence). The CDR3 totals 14 residues. CDR3 bases: TGTGCCAGCAGTTACGGGACTAGCGGCCTGGAGCAGTACTTC. It yields the protein CASSYGTSGLEQYF.

This clonotype was seen many times. The chain combines TRBV15 with TRBJ2-5, with D unclear. CDR3 length equals 16 residues. Germline values: CDR1 LNHNV, CDR2 YYDKDF (reference sequence). The V end lost 1 base, the J end lost 1 base, and 13 bases lay between the germline ends. The CDR3 protein is CATSRGSGRLQETQYF. The CDR3, as DNA: TGTGCCACCAGCAGAGGATCGGGCAGGCTCCAAGAGACCCAGTACTTC.

Many counts were recorded for this clonotype. The gene calls are TRBV11-2 and TRBJ2-2; D unclear. Germline assignment: CDR1 SGHAT and CDR2 FQNNGV. This CDR3 comprises 11 residues. Between the trimmed V and J ends, which lost 8 bases and 5 bases, there was a span of 6 bases. The CDR3 region has the DNA TGTGCCAGCGACGCGACCGGGGAGCTGTTTTTT. It translates to CASDATGELFF.

This clonotype was seen ten or more times. The gene calls are TRBV19 and TRBJ1-5, with 9 bases identical to TRBD1. Germline values: CDR1 LNHDA, CDR2 SQIVND (reference sequence). The CDR3 sequence is 15 residues long. V shed 5 bases and J 1 base; nucleotides not matched to a gene: 3. The CDR3 loop reads CASSVQGASNQPQHF. CDR3 in DNA: TGTGCCAGTAGTGTACAGGGGGCAAGCAATCAGCCCCAGCATTTT.

This clonotype came up many times. This chain joins TRBV9 and TRBJ1-2, with unresolved D. The CDR3 is 15 amino acids. From germline, CDR1 is SGDLS and CDR2 YYNGEE. Trimming took off 1 base at V and 2 bases at J, with 12 bases between the two ends. CDR3 in amino acids: CASSVRAGRNYGYTF. In DNA, the CDR3 is TGTGCCAGCAGCGTACGGGCAGGTCGAAACTATGGCTACACCTTC.

Worth noting for this clonotype: A read error may explain this, as a much larger clone is one base away. This sequence joins TRBV4-3 and TRBJ2-1, with D unresolved. This CDR3 has 17 amino acids. Germline values: CDR1 LGHNA, CDR2 YSLEER. V dropped 4 bases and J dropped 0 bases, with 16 bases sitting between them. DNA for the CDR3: TGCGCCAGCAGCCCCAGCGTGAGTCCCAGCTCCTACAATGAGCAGTTCTTC. Its translation: CASSPSVSPSSYNEQFF.

This clonotype appeared many times. The rearrangement uses TRBV4-2 and TRBJ2-1, with TRBD2 identical over 11 bases. This CDR3 has 16 amino acids. With 2 bases clipped from V and 12 bases from J, the junction kept 12 bases outside the gene matches. Germline values: CDR1 LGHNA, CDR2 YNFKEQ. The CDR3 region is CASSQLTSGTPGGQFF. CDR3 nucleotide sequence: TGTGCCAGCAGCCAATTGACTAGCGGGACCCCTGGGGGGCAGTTCTTC.

This clonotype occurred a few times. CDR3 amino acids: CASSLHERPNTEAFF. For the CDR3, the DNA is TGTGCCAGCAGTTTGCACGAGAGACCGAACACTGAAGCTTTCTTT. J is TRBJ1-1 and V is TRBV28; D gene unclear. V gave up 3 bases and J gave up 1 base, with 12 bases separating them. Looked up from germline, CDR1 is MDHEN and CDR2 is SYDVKM. The CDR3 is 15 amino acids.

By share, this clonotype ranks as medium-sized. The rearrangement uses TRBV20-1 and TRBJ2-3; the D gene could be TRBD1 or TRBD2 (5 bases each). The J call may be faulty, since TRBJ2-5 better matches the DNA end. Germline values: CDR1 DFQATT, CDR2 SNEGSKA (reference sequence). CDR3 size: 16 residues. The CDR3 is CSARDIRVGDVETQYF. DNA of the CDR3: TGCAGTGCTAGAGATATCAGGGTAGGGGACGTGGAGACCCAGTACTTC.

The CDR3 reads CASSHTGTGETQYF. The CDR3, as DNA: TGTGCCAGCAGCCATACCGGGACAGGGGAGACCCAGTACTTC. The V call is TRBV9, the J call TRBJ2-5; TRBD1 matches 9 bases. Germline assignment: CDR1 SGDLS and CDR2 YYNGEE. V shed 4 bases, J shed 5 bases, and the junction held 6 bases outside the gene matches. The CDR3 sequence is 14 residues long.

The table lists this clonotype with many counts. The chain has TRBV12-3 or TRBV12-4 and TRBJ2-7; D is possibly TRBD1 or TRBD2 (5 bases each). The CDR3 consists of 15 residues. V lost 4 bases and J 0 bases, leaving 13 bases between the germline ends. The CDR3 region is CASSSGTESSYEQYF. The CDR3 DNA sequence: TGTGCCAGCAGTTCGGGGACGGAAAGCTCCTACGAGCAGTACTTC.

A note on this clonotype: Since a far larger clone is one base different, this is likely a read error. The chain employs TRBV6-2 or TRBV6-3 and TRBJ2-7; D gene ambiguous. CDR1 and CDR2 (germline): MNHEY, SVGEGT. The CDR3 length is 13 residues. V was clipped by 2 bases and J by 7 bases, with 12 bases between them. The CDR3 here is CASSYVSYNEQYF. CDR3 sequence (DNA): TGTGCCAGCAGTTACGTATCCTACAATGAGCAGTACTTC.

As to this clonotype: Since a far larger clone is one base different, this is likely a read error. This rearrangement joins TRBV6-2 or TRBV6-3 to TRBJ2-1; possibly TRBD2 for D (6 bases). Germline CDR1 and CDR2: MNHEY and SVGEGT. This CDR3 is built from 14 residues. The V gene lost 6 bases and the J gene lost 10 bases, with 19 bases spanning the gap. The CDR3 is CASRPEGTLYEQFF. In nucleotides, the CDR3 is TGTGCCAGCAGGCCGGAGGGTACCTTATACGAGCAGTTCTTC.

This clonotype showed up many times. The genes are TRBV12-3 or TRBV12-4 and TRBJ2-1; D might be TRBD2 (7 bases). This CDR3 is built from 16 residues. V was pared by 3 bases and J by 6 bases, with 18 bases between. This CDR3 reads CASSFRGGGNPNEQFF. CDR3 coding DNA: TGTGCCAGCAGTTTCCGGGGAGGGGGAAATCCCAATGAGCAGTTCTTC.

This clonotype was found many times. The gene calls are TRBV7-6 and TRBJ1-1; possible D gene TRBD1, 5 bases. The CDR3 is 14 amino acids. Germline V CDR1 and CDR2: SGHVS, FNYEAQ. The V end lost 3 bases, the J end lost 0 bases, and 8 bases lay between the germline ends. Here the CDR3 reads CASSFRGMNTEAFF. DNA of the CDR3: TGTGCCAGCAGCTTTAGGGGTATGAACACTGAAGCTTTCTTT.

This clonotype was observed many times. The chain employs TRBV11-2 and TRBJ2-3; possibly TRBD1 or TRBD2 for D (7 bases each). Trimming pared 3 bases from V and 6 bases from J, leaving 22 bases between. The V gene's germline CDR1 is SGHAT and CDR2 FQNNGV. The CDR3 extends over 17 amino acids. The CDR3 nucleotides are TGTGCCAGCAGCTTCCTAGGGGGCCTGGGGGGGGCGGATACGCAGTATTTT. It specifies CASSFLGGLGGADTQYF.